This T cell receptor beta chain was captured by sequencing in a study of T cell repertoires in cytomegalovirus infection. Study-wide background: Carrying CMV and the relevant HLA type showed in public TCR beta signatures.

TCRdb re-derived calls from the reads in MiXCR, one entry per CDR3 protein. The sample records 65,000 to 90,000 distinct CDR3 sequences, 4% being singletons. This clonotype has more than one count but fewer than ten. The antigen is not known. With V trimmed by 1 base and J by 4 bases, 7 bases remained unmatched. This CDR3 contains 16 residues. Germline loops: CDR1 SGHTA, CDR2 FQGNSA. Findings of the study overall: The study identified carriers of CMV plus the relevant HLA from cumulative public TCR beta family frequency.

Source material: PBMCs. The chain links TRBV7-2 to TRBJ2-3, with 8 bases aligning to TRBD1. This TCR was sampled from a human donor in good health (CMV status not recorded). Some clones in this sample may be carry-over from other donors' samples. CDR3 protein: CASSLGTGRRADTQYF. The DNA for the CDR3 is TGTGCCAGCAGCTTAGGGACAGGGAGGAGGGCAGATACGCAGTATTTT.